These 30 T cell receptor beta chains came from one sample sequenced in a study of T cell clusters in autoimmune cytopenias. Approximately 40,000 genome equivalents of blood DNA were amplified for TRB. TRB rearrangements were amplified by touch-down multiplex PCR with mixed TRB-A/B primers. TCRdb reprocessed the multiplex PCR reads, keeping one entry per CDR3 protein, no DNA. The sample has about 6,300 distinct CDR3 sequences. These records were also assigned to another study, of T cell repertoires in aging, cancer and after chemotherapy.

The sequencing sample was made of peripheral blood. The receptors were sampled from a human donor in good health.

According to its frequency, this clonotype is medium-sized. The CDR3 reads CASQRQGGYNSPLHF. This chain links TRBV19 with TRBJ1-6; the TRBD1 assignment by TCRdb is unverifiable without DNA. The germline gives CDR1 LNHDA, CDR2 SQIVND (reference sequence). The CDR3 consists of 15 residues.

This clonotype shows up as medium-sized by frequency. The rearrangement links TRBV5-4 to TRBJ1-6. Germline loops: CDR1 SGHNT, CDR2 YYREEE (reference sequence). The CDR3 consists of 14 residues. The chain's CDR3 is CASSLGGDNSPLHF.

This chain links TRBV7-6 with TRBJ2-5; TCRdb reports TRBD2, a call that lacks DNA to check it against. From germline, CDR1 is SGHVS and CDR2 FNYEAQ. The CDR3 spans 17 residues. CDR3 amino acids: CASSLSASSDSQETQYF.

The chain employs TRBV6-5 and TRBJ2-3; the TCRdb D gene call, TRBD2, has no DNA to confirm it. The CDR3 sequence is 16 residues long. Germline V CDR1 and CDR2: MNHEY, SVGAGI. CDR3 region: CASSYLAGASTDTQYF.

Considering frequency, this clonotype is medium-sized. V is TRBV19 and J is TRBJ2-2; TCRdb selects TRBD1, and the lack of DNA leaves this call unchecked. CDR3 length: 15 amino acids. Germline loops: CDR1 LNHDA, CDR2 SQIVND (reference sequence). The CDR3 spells CASSRGGAGTGELFF.

This chain's CDR3 is CASSYGLAGGQETQYF. This chain connects TRBV6-2 or TRBV6-3 to TRBJ2-5; lacking DNA, the TRBD2 call made by TCRdb goes unchecked. The CDR3 is made up of 16 amino acids. Looked up from germline, CDR1 is MNHEY and CDR2 is SVGEGT.

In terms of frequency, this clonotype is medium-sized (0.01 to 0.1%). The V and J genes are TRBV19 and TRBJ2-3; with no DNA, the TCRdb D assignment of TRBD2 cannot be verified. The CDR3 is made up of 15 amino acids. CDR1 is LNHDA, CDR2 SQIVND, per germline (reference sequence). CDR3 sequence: CASSLRGGRSDTQYF. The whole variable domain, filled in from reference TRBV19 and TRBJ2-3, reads DGGITQSPKYLFRKEGQNVTLSCEQNLNHDAMYWYRQDPGQGLRLIYYSQIVNDFQKGDIAEGYSVSREKKESFPLTVTSAQKNPTAFYLCASSLRGGRSDTQYFGPGTRLTVL.

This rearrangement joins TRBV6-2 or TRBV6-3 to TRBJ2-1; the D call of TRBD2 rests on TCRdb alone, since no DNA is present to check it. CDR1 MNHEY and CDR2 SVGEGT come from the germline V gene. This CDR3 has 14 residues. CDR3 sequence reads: CASSPAGGPNEQFF.

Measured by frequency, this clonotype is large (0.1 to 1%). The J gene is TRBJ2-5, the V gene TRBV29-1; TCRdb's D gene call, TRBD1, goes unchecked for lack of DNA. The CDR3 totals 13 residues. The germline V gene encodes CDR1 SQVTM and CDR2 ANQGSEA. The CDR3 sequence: CSVEVGGGETQYF.

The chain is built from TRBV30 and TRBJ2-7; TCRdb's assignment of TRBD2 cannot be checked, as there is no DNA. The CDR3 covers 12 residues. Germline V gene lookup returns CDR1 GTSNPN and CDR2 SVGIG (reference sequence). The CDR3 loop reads CALEGASGEQYF. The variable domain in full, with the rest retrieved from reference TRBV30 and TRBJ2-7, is SQTIHQWPATLVQPVGSPLSLECTVEGTSNPNLYWYRQAAGRGLQLLFYSVGIGQISSEVPQNLSASRPQDRQFILSSKKLLLSDSGFYLCALEGASGEQYFGPGTRLTVT.

The CDR3 sequence: CASSTGLAGGTDTQYF. This chain links TRBV19 with TRBJ2-3; TCRdb indicates TRBD2, and absent DNA this call remains unverified. Germline V lookup: CDR1 LNHDA, CDR2 SQIVND (reference sequence). CDR3 length equals 16 residues.

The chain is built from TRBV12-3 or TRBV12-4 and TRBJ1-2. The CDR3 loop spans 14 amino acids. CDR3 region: CASSPQTVNYGYTF.

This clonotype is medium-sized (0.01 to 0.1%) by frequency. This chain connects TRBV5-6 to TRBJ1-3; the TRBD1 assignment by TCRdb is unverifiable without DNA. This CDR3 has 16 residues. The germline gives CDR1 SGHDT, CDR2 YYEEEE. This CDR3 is CASSGRQGLSGNTIYF.

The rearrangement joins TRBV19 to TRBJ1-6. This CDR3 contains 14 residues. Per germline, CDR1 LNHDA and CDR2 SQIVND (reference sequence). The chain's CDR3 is CASQTAPGDSPLHF.

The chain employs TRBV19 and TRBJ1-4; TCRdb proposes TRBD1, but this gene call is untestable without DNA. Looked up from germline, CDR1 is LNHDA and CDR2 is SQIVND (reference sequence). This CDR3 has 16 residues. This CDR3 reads CASSFTGGSPNEKLFF.

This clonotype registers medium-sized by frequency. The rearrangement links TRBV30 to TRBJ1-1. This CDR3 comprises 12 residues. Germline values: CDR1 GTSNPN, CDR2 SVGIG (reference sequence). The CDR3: CAWRNRNTEAFF.

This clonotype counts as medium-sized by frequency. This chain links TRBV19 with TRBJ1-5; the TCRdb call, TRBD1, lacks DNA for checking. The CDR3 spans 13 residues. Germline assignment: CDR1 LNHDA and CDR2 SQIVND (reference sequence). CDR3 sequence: CASSIDGGEPQHF.

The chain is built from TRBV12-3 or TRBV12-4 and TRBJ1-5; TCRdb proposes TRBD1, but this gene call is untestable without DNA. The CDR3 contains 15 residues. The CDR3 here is CASTGTGGLDQPQHF.

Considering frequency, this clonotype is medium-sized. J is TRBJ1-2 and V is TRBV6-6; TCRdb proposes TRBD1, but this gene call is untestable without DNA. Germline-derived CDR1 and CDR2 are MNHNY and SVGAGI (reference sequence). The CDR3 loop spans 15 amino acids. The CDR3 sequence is CASSYLGYAPYGYTF.

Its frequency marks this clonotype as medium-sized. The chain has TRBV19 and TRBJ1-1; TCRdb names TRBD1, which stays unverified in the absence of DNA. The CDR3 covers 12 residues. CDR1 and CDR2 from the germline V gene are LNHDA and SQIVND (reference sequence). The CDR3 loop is CASTMGRGEAFF.

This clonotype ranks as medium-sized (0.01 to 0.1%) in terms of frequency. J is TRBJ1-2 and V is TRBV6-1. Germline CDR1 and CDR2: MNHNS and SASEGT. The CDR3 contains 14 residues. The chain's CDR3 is CASRVQAPNYGYTF.

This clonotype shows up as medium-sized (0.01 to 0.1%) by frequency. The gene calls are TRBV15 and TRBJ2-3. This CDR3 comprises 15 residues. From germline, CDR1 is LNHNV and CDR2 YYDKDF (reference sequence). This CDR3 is CATSRDRSSTDTQYF.

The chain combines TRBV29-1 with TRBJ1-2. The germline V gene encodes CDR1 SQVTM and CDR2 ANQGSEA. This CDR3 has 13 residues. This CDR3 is CSAFTRRNYGYTF.

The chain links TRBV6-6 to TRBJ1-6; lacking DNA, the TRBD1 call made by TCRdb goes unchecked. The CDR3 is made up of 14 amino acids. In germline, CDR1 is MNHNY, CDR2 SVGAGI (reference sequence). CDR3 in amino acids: CASSYGGTRSPLHF.

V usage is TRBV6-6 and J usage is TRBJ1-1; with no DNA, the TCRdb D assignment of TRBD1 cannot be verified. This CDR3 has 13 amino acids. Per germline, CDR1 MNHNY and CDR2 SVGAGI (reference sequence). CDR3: CASSPLGGAEAFF.

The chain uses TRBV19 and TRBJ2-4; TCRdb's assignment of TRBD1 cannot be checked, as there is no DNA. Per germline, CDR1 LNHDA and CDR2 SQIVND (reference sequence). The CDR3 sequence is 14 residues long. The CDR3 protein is CASSMRGIKNIQYF.

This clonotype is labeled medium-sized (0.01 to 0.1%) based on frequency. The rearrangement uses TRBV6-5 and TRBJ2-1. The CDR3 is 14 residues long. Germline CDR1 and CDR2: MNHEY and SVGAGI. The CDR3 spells CASSYHYLGNEQFF.

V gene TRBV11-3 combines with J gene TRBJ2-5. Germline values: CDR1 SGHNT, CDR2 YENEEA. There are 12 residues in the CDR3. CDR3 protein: CASSLETETQYF.

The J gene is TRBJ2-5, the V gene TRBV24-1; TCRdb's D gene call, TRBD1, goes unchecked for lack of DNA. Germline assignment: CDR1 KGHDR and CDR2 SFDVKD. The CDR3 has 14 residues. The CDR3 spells CATSEQGAGETQYF.

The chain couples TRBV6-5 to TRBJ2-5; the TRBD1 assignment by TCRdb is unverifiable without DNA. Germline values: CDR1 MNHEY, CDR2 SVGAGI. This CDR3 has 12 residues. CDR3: CAVRDSQETQYF.